This is a list of T cell receptor beta chains from one sample in a study of blood T cell repertoires in COVID-19. Method: immunoSEQ multiplex PCR; TCRdb's copy keeps in-frame clones and lacks some. The sample contains 200,000 to 300,000 clones, approximately 88% of which appear only once. The sequenced sample was peripheral blood. Receptor source: a woman in her twenties or thirties with acute or convalescent COVID-19. Each CDR3 is given with its conserved first and last residue. Rows may omit the clone size; those that give it use once, few, many or a size class.

clone size | J gene | V gene | CDR3 protein
. | TRBJ2-7 | TRBV7-2 | CASSPDLGGYEQYF
. | TRBJ1-1 | TRBV25-1 | CASVMAGGVRAFF
once | TRBJ1-2 | TRBV18 | CASSPPGQGNYGYTF
. | TRBJ2-5 | TRBV9 | CASSAGLAEETQYF
. | TRBJ2-7 | TRBV3-1/TRBV3-2 | CASSLPGQGAYEQYF
once | TRBJ2-1 | TRBV7-6 | CASSPLPADRGYEQFF
. | TRBJ2-1 | TRBV7-2 | CASSLQGGDNEQFF
. | TRBJ2-2 | TRBV19 | CASHRSPDSLTGELFF
. | TRBJ2-7 | TRBV29-1 | CSVVGTSSYEQYF
. | TRBJ2-1 | TRBV25-1 | CASSSPDRGHNEQFF
. | TRBJ2-1 | TRBV9 | CASSVATGVAGITGNEQFF
. | TRBJ2-3 | TRBV29-1 | CSVRGMVTDTQYF
. | TRBJ2-3 | TRBV4-3 | CASSQVLAGQPDTQYF
few | TRBJ2-1 | TRBV4-2 | CASSIQGHNEQFF
. | TRBJ2-1 | TRBV6-2/TRBV6-3 | CASRPTRPSWGNEQFF
. | TRBJ2-3 | TRBV3-1/TRBV3-2 | CASSQNGAPQEKTDTQYF
. | TRBJ2-1 | TRBV4-3 | CASSPSGQPYEQFF
. | TRBJ2-1 | TRBV18 | CASSPPGQGSNEQFF
. | TRBJ2-4 | TRBV5-4 | CASSLAWQSKNIQYF
. | TRBJ2-7 | TRBV19 | CASSLRTGAYEQYF
. | TRBJ2-7 | TRBV19 | CASSTSGLAAAYEQYF
. | TRBJ2-1 | TRBV10-3 | CAITPGDRGNNEQFF
. | TRBJ2-2 | TRBV6-4 | CASSREGPDTGELFF
. | TRBJ2-1 | TRBV12-5 | CASGLGQGLDEQFF
once | TRBJ2-3 | TRBV2 | CASFVLVSTDTQYF
. | TRBJ1-2 | TRBV30 | CAWTVGTGGKYTF
. | TRBJ2-7 | TRBV19 | CASGLAGGEQYF
. | TRBJ2-1 | TRBV19 | CASNPGWDLNEQFF
. | TRBJ1-2 | TRBV5-1 | CATMGIGGYGYTF
. | TRBJ1-3 | TRBV7-9 | CASSSDRGTGNTIYF
. | TRBJ2-3 | TRBV5-1 | CASSLAHSTDTQYF
. | TRBJ1-1 | TRBV27 | CASTKSGWNTEAFF
once | TRBJ2-4 | TRBV11-3 | CASSSGGGAVGNIQYF
. | TRBJ2-1 | TRBV14 | CASSQTLAGSPYNEQFF
. | TRBJ2-2 | TRBV11-3 | CASSFHSGELFF
. | TRBJ2-7 | TRBV7-3 | CASSPGGGSSYEQYF
. | TRBJ2-5 | TRBV7-2 | CASSLGDRGLGETQYF
. | TRBJ2-7 | TRBV14 | CASSRNPILGERDF
. | TRBJ2-5 | TRBV7-2 | CASSPGLAGVGGETQYF
. | TRBJ2-1 | TRBV29-1 | CSVGQGRGFEQFF
. | TRBJ1-1 | TRBV30 | CAWRDSGNTEAFF
. | TRBJ2-1 | TRBV27 | CASSPLRTRNEQFF
. | TRBJ2-3 | TRBV5-1 | CASRRLADTDTQYF
. | TRBJ2-3 | TRBV4-1 | CASTRRREFTDTQYF
. | TRBJ2-7 | TRBV18 | CASSPLGQGNLHEQYF